A single sample gave rise to the 22 T cell receptor beta chains below, sequenced in a study of blood T cells in healthy people across ages. A second PCR of roughly 7 to 11 cycles used a sample-barcoded 5' primer and a J-beta primer mix. From the 5' RACE reads, TCRdb called clonotypes with MiXCR, one entry per CDR3 protein. The sample consists of roughly 700,000 distinct CDR3 sequences, approximately 25% of them appearing once. These same records also appear under a second study, on T cells of mothers and their children.

Sequences were obtained from blood. These receptors all come from a boy aged 5-17 years in good health.

The chain joins TRBV2 to TRBJ2-5; 10 bases are a match to TRBD1. Germline CDR1 reads SNHLY; CDR2 reads FYNNEI. V lost 8 bases to trimming and J lost 4 bases; unmatched junction nucleotides: 4. This CDR3 region has 13 residues. CDR3 sequence reads: CASATGGGETQYF. CDR3 coding DNA: TGTGCCAGCGCGACAGGGGGCGGAGAGACCCAGTACTTC.

This clonotype came up many times. The chain carries TRBV20-1 and TRBJ2-5; D ambiguous. The CDR3 has 10 amino acids. Germline CDR1 is DFQATT and CDR2 is SNEGSKA (reference sequence). V shed 3 bases and J shed 5 bases, with 4 bases lying between them. In DNA form, the CDR3 reads TGCAGTGCTAGCTCTGAGACCCAGTACTTC. It specifies CSASSETQYF.

This clonotype has only a few counts. V is TRBV12-3 or TRBV12-4 and J is TRBJ1-2; no reliable D call. Trimming removed 8 bases at V and 4 bases at J, with 11 bases between. CDR3 length: 12 residues. This CDR3 is CASGDATYGYTF. CDR3 coding DNA: TGTGCCAGCGGAGACGCAACCTATGGCTACACCTTC.

The V call is TRBV7-9, the J call TRBJ2-7; TRBD1 might be the D (6 bases). CDR1 and CDR2 (germline): SEHNR, FQNEAQ (reference sequence). The CDR3 has 14 amino acids. V shed 6 bases and J shed 2 bases, with 14 bases lying between them. CDR3 sequence (DNA): TGTGCCAGCAGTCACCCGGGACAAGCCTACGAGCAGTACTTC. Protein sequence: CASSHPGQAYEQYF.

This clonotype was observed a handful of times. The V call is TRBV6-1, the J call TRBJ2-6; D gene unclear. The germline CDR1 and CDR2 sequences are MNHNS and SASEGT. CDR3 length: 17 residues. With 2 bases removed from V and 2 bases from J, the gap between germline ends came to 13 bases. The CDR3 loop reads CASSEILRQTGANVLTF. The CDR3 coding sequence is TGTGCCAGCAGTGAAATCCTCAGGCAGACTGGGGCCAACGTCCTGACTTTC.

Details on this clonotype: The junction does not match germline at one end; this may be a read error. The J gene is TRBJ1-4, the V gene TRBV25-1; 8 nucleotides line up with TRBD1. In germline, CDR1 is MGHDK, CDR2 SYGVNS. The CDR3 sequence is 15 residues long. CDR3 loop: CASSEYRTGNERLFF. The CDR3 nucleotides read TGTGCCAGCAGTGAATACCGGACAGGGAATGAAAGACTGTTTTTT.

The rearrangement joins TRBV7-9 to TRBJ2-3, with a possible D match to TRBD1 (5 bases). In germline, CDR1 is SEHNR, CDR2 FQNEAQ (reference sequence). Trimming took 8 bases from V and 0 from J, leaving 12 bases between them. This CDR3 is built from 14 residues. This CDR3 reads CASSTTESTDTQYF. The CDR3 DNA sequence: TGTGCCAGCTCGACGACAGAAAGCACAGATACGCAGTATTTT.

This clonotype was seen a few times. This rearrangement joins TRBV7-2 to TRBJ2-3; 11 positions agree with TRBD2. Germline CDR1 is SGHTA and CDR2 is FQGNSA. With V trimmed by 2 bases and J by 4 bases, 5 bases remained unmatched. The CDR3 consists of 16 residues. The CDR3 region has the DNA TGTGCCAGCAGCTTAAATAGCGGGGGGGCTGCAGATACGCAGTATTTT. Protein: CASSLNSGGAADTQYF.

The rearrangement links TRBV10-3 to TRBJ2-1, with TRBD2 identical over 7 bases. Germline assignment: CDR1 ENHRY and CDR2 SYGVKD. The CDR3 contains 17 residues. Germline trimming cut 2 bases from V and 8 bases from J; bases unmatched to any gene: 15. CDR3 bases: TGTGCCATCAGTGAGCCCGGGGGAGGGTTGTCCGGCGATGAGCAGTTCTTC. This translates into CAISEPGGGLSGDEQFF.

The chain recombines TRBV28 with TRBJ2-7; weak D call: TRBD1 (5 bases). The CDR3 covers 15 residues. Germline values: CDR1 MDHEN, CDR2 SYDVKM. Trimming stripped 4 bases from V and 0 bases from J, with 13 bases between. Written as DNA, the CDR3 is TGTGCCAGCAGTTCCAGGGCCCCGAGCTCCTACGAGCAGTACTTC. It specifies CASSSRAPSSYEQYF.

Only a few counts were recorded for this clonotype. V usage is TRBV27 and J usage is TRBJ2-5; D ambiguous. Trimming removed 3 bases from V and 0 bases from J, with 8 bases in between. Germline lookup yields CDR1 MNHEY and CDR2 SMNVEV (reference sequence). The CDR3 covers 14 residues. This CDR3 is CASSLGWNQETQYF. In nucleotides, the CDR3 is TGTGCCAGCAGTTTGGGCTGGAACCAAGAGACCCAGTACTTC.

The V call is TRBV5-4, the J call TRBJ1-3; 7 nucleotides match TRBD1. Germline assignment: CDR1 SGHNT and CDR2 YYREEE (reference sequence). The length of the CDR3 is 15 residues. With 4 bases clipped from V and 2 bases from J, the junction kept 6 bases outside the gene matches. The CDR3 DNA follows: TGTGCCAGCAGCACCCGGGACAGAGCTGGAAACACCATATATTTT. This encodes CASSTRDRAGNTIYF.

The chain recombines TRBV6-6 with TRBJ2-1; a possible D gene is TRBD2 (6 bases). Germline CDR1 reads MNHNY; CDR2 reads SVGAGI (reference sequence). V was pared by 6 bases and J by 5 bases, with 11 bases between. CDR3 size: 13 residues. This chain's CDR3 is CASSPLANNEQFF. For the CDR3, the DNA is TGTGCCAGCAGCCCGCTAGCGAACAATGAGCAGTTCTTC.

This clonotype came up a few times. The J gene is TRBJ2-7, the V gene TRBV29-1; 7 bases fit TRBD2. The CDR3 has 16 amino acids. V was pared by 1 base and J by 0 bases, with 9 bases of the junction left unmatched. The V gene's germline CDR1 is SQVTM and CDR2 ANQGSEA. Here the CDR3 reads CSVEGLSGLTSYEQYF. DNA of the CDR3: TGCAGCGTTGAAGGTCTATCGGGACTAACCTCCTACGAGCAGTACTTC.

A few counts support this clonotype. The J gene is TRBJ2-7, the V gene TRBV7-2; TRBD2 matches at 7 bases. Looked up from germline, CDR1 is SGHTA and CDR2 is FQGNSA. There are 14 residues in the CDR3. V shed 3 bases, J shed 3 bases, and the junction held 5 bases outside the gene matches. For the CDR3, the DNA is TGTGCCAGCAGCTTTGCGGGAGAGGGCTACGAGCAGTACTTC. Amino acid sequence: CASSFAGEGYEQYF.

This chain uses TRBV28 with TRBJ2-7; 7 nucleotides line up with TRBD1. Germline CDR1 reads MDHEN; CDR2 reads SYDVKM. The CDR3 spans 15 residues. V was clipped by 4 bases and J by 2 bases; unmatched bases: 8. The CDR3 DNA reads TGTGCCAGCAGTTCCAAGGGGGCCTTTACCTACGAGCAGTACTTC. Amino acid sequence: CASSSKGAFTYEQYF.

The V call is TRBV10-3, the J call TRBJ2-3; D ambiguous. V shed 0 bases and J shed 4 bases, with 5 bases lying between them. CDR3 length: 13 amino acids. Germline-derived CDR1 and CDR2 are ENHRY and SYGVKD. The CDR3 protein is CAISESGSDTQYF. CDR3 in DNA: TGTGCCATCAGTGAGTCGGGGTCAGATACGCAGTATTTT.

The rearrangement joins TRBV7-8 to TRBJ2-3; 8 nucleotides align to TRBD2. The CDR3 is 16 amino acids. The V gene's germline CDR1 is SGHVS and CDR2 FQNEAQ. V shed 6 bases and J 2 bases; nucleotides not matched to a gene: 10. The CDR3 spells CASSSFSGADTDTQYF. The CDR3, as DNA: TGTGCCAGCAGTTCTTTTAGCGGGGCCGACACAGATACGCAGTATTTT.

This clonotype was seen a few times. The chain couples TRBV20-1 to TRBJ2-1, with D perhaps being TRBD1 or TRBD2 (5 bases each). V was shortened by 4 bases and J by 4 bases, with 17 bases between the two germline ends. Germline CDR1 and CDR2: DFQATT and SNEGSKA (reference sequence). The CDR3 length is 15 residues. CDR3 bases: TGCAGTGCTATCGGTGGGGGAGAGGCGTACAATGAGCAGTTCTTC. It specifies CSAIGGGEAYNEQFF.

The J gene is TRBJ2-7, the V gene TRBV29-1; the match to TRBD2 covers 9 bases. This CDR3 contains 14 residues. Germline CDR1 is SQVTM and CDR2 is ANQGSEA. V was clipped by 1 base and J by 0 bases; unmatched bases: 1. As DNA, the CDR3 is TGCAGCGTTGAAGTTAGCGGGGGCTCCTACGAGCAGTACTTC. The encoded protein is CSVEVSGGSYEQYF.

This clonotype came up a few times. The chain uses TRBV29-1 and TRBJ1-2, with D unclear. V was shortened by 3 bases and J by 0 bases, with 11 bases between the two germline ends. Germline CDR1 and CDR2: SQVTM and ANQGSEA. The CDR3 is 14 residues long. The CDR3 reads CSVEASSSNYGYTF. In DNA form, the CDR3 reads TGCAGCGTTGAGGCCAGCAGCTCTAACTATGGCTACACCTTC. The whole variable domain, remainder taken from reference TRBV29-1 and TRBJ1-2, is SAVISQKPSRDICQRGTSLTIQCQVDSQVTMMFWYRQQPGQSLTLIATANQGSEATYESGFVIDKFPISRPNLTFSTLTVSNMSPEDSSIYLCSVEASSSNYGYTFGSGTRLTVV.

The chain carries TRBV12-5 and TRBJ2-7; 7 nucleotides line up with TRBD2. CDR3 length equals 14 residues. V lost 5 bases, J lost 0 bases, and 4 bases stayed unmatched. The germline gives CDR1 LGHNT, CDR2 FRNRAP. CDR3 sequence (DNA): TGTGCTAGTGGTACCGGGACTACCTCCTACGAGCAGTACTTC. This translates into CASGTGTTSYEQYF.